Following are 13 T cell receptor beta chains from one sample sequenced in a study of post-analysis software for immune sequencing data. Unique molecular identifiers featured in each of the TCR beta cDNA libraries. Each CDR3 protein is one row after TCRdb ran MiXCR on the PCR reads. The sample records about 770,000 distinct CDR3 sequences, 35% to 55% being singletons. These receptors' targets are unknown. Study results and limitations: Several TRBV segments, TRBV5-6, TRBV5-1 and TRBV20-1 among them, were found more frequent in patients than controls.

Sequencing was performed on blood. All receptors come from a girl aged 5-17 years with multiple sclerosis.

Worth noting for this clonotype: The junction shows a germline mismatch at one end, possibly a read error. The J gene is TRBJ2-4, the V gene TRBV7-9; no clear D gene. Judging by the DNA end, TRBJ2-7 fits better; the J call may be wrong. CDR3 size: 12 residues. The germline V gene has CDR1 SEHNR and CDR2 FQNEAQ (reference sequence). This CDR3 is CASSFGNGEQYF. CDR3 bases: TGCGCCAGCAGCTTCGGCAACGGCGAGCAGTACTTC.

The chain couples TRBV12-3 or TRBV12-4 to TRBJ2-3; D remains unclear. CDR3 length: 14 amino acids. Trimming stripped 6 bases from V and 1 base from J, with 11 bases between. The CDR3, as DNA: TGTGCCAGCAGAACGGGTCGGGGCACAGATACGCAGTATTTT. It translates to CASRTGRGTDTQYF.

The chain couples TRBV5-5 to TRBJ2-5; weak D call: TRBD1 (6 bases). The CDR3 is 16 residues long. Deletions cut 3 bases from V and 1 base from J, with 16 bases between. CDR1 is SGHKS, CDR2 YYEKEE, per germline (reference sequence). CDR3 region: CASSSHRVNLQETQYF. The DNA for the CDR3 is TGTGCCAGCAGCTCCCACAGGGTCAACCTCCAAGAGACCCAGTACTTC.

The chain has TRBV12-3 or TRBV12-4 and TRBJ1-1; D unresolved. Trimming left V 7 bases short and J 1 base short, with 13 bases between. The CDR3 extends over 14 amino acids. The CDR3 here is CASTPGTPNTEAFF. Written as DNA, the CDR3 is TGTGCCAGCACCCCAGGAACCCCGAACACTGAAGCTTTCTTT.

CDR3 amino acids: CASSLKAGPTDTQYF. DNA for the CDR3: TGCGCCAGCAGCCTAAAAGCGGGACCCACAGATACGCAGTATTTT. The chain joins TRBV4-3 to TRBJ2-3; 7 bases match TRBD2. Looked up from germline, CDR1 is LGHNA and CDR2 is YSLEER. The CDR3 runs to 15 residues. The V and J ends lost 4 bases and 2 bases, in that order; junction bases with no gene match: 6.

The genes are TRBV6-1 and TRBJ2-1; 11 nucleotides align to TRBD2. The V and J ends lost 6 bases and 6 bases, in that order; junction bases with no gene match: 19. CDR3 size: 19 residues. Looked up from germline, CDR1 is MNHNS and CDR2 is SASEGT. This CDR3 reads CASRQPRGTSGASGNEQFF. The CDR3 bases are TGTGCCAGCAGACAGCCCCGCGGGACTAGCGGAGCGTCGGGCAATGAGCAGTTCTTC.

This clonotype was detected only once. This chain links TRBV5-1 with TRBJ2-1; D not certain. Germline CDR1 is SGHRS and CDR2 is YFSETQ. V lost 5 bases and J lost 5, with 11 bases in between. The CDR3 is 13 residues long. The CDR3 nucleotides are TGCGCCAGCAGATTGACCCCAAACAATGAGCAGTTCTTC. Its protein is CASRLTPNNEQFF.

This clonotype has more than one count but fewer than ten. V is TRBV25-1 and J is TRBJ2-5; 8 positions match TRBD1. The V gene's germline CDR1 is MGHDK and CDR2 SYGVNS. The CDR3 has 15 amino acids. V was pared by 1 base and J by 4 bases, with 5 bases of the junction left unmatched. CDR3 loop: CASSEFVQGGETQYF. DNA for the CDR3: TGTGCCAGCAGTGAATTTGTACAGGGGGGAGAGACCCAGTACTTC.

V is TRBV7-8 and J is TRBJ2-1; 10 bases line up with TRBD2. V lost 4 bases to trimming and J lost 7 bases; unmatched junction nucleotides: 10. CDR3 length: 16 residues. Germline assignment: CDR1 SGHVS and CDR2 FQNEAQ. This CDR3 reads CASSSTRTSGGNEQFF. The CDR3 region has the DNA TGTGCCAGCAGCTCAACTCGGACTAGCGGCGGGAATGAGCAGTTCTTC.

The chain carries TRBV5-6 and TRBJ2-5, with D perhaps TRBD2 (6 bases). The CDR3 runs to 14 residues. CDR1 and CDR2 from the germline V gene are SGHDT and YYEEEE. Trimming removed 0 bases from V and 4 bases from J, with 10 bases in between. This chain's CDR3 is CASSLDGGSETQYF. The CDR3, as DNA: TGTGCCAGCAGCTTGGACGGGGGATCAGAGACCCAGTACTTC.

This clonotype appeared a single time. This rearrangement joins TRBV27 to TRBJ2-3, with D possibly TRBD1 on 6 matching bases. V gave up 5 bases and J gave up 7 bases, with 13 bases separating them. The CDR3 runs to 13 residues. Per germline, CDR1 MNHEY and CDR2 SMNVEV (reference sequence). In DNA form, the CDR3 reads TGTGCCAGCAGTCCAGCAGGGGCCTATACGCAGTATTTT. Translation: CASSPAGAYTQYF.

This chain connects TRBV7-9 to TRBJ1-1, with 9 positions matching TRBD1. Looked up from germline, CDR1 is SEHNR and CDR2 is FQNEAQ (reference sequence). This CDR3 comprises 14 residues. The trim removed 4 bases at V and 3 bases at J, leaving 3 bases unmatched. CDR3 amino acids: CASSSGQGDTEAFF. The CDR3 DNA reads as TGTGCCAGCAGCTCGGGACAGGGTGACACTGAAGCTTTCTTT.

This sequence joins TRBV7-6 and TRBJ2-3; the D is unclear. The CDR3 covers 15 residues. Trimming stripped 4 bases from V and 11 bases from J, with 22 bases between. CDR1 and CDR2 from the germline V gene are SGHVS and FNYEAQ. The CDR3, as DNA: TGTGCCAGCAGCTCCTGGGAAGGGTCTAGGCTCGGGCAGTATTTT. Translation: CASSSWEGSRLGQYF.